This T cell receptor beta chain was identified during a study of blood T cell repertoires in COVID-19 (dated by TCRdb to the early 2020s). With respect to the entire study: Samples from collaborators originated in the United States, Italy and Spain and spanned both the acute and convalescent phases of COVID-19. Samples came from the ongoing ImmuneRACE study (first 160 participants) plus 1,254 subjects from 6 global collaborators. Where HLA class I and class II types were available, the types were taken from metadata supplied by the sample provider, not from assay-based typing. The material from the prospective study consisted of cDNA or gDNA derived from T cells, B-cell-depleted T cells, or PBMCs. Subjects who had been exposed to COVID-19, were actively infected with it, or had recovered from it provided the deeply sampled blood TCRbeta repertoires that made up the dataset. A freely available public database, intended as a resource for researchers studying the immune response to SARS-CoV-2, is where the repertoires were released. Sample metadata almost always included a de-identified subject ID, COVID-19 status, age in years and sex.

CDR1 SGHRS and CDR2 YFSETQ were looked up in the germline V gene. At the junction V is shortened by 4 bases and J by 2 bases; bases outside the gene matches: 3. Spanning cysteine to phenylalanine, the CDR3 consists of 15 amino acids. The read is trimmed to its CDR3 DNA, 45 bases read in frame from base 1. On this clone: The specificity of this receptor is unknown. Base qualities are not at hand, and no much larger clone is one base apart.

TCRbeta CDR3 regions were amplified from genomic DNA using the immunoSEQ Assay, a bias-controlled multiplex PCR. Under the source paper's analysis protocol: Within the assay, amplification of reference gene primers was used to estimate how many nucleated cells each sample contained. To quantify the absolute abundance of each unique TCRbeta CDR3 rearrangement, sequence reads were collapsed and filtered. Productive Simpson clonality was computed per sample as the square root of Simpson's diversity index over productive rearrangements. As stored in TCRdb, this immuneACCESS dataset retains in-frame rearrangements with V and J assigned. A fraction of the clones does not appear; measured against another copy, unresolved V genes explain less than half of the discrepancy, and the remainder lacks a known reason. Clonal size and the V and J genes are those of that table, whereas D and trimming came from the DNA. The sample contains fewer than 250,000 clones, 88% of them found a single time. The top ten clonotypes cover approximately 1.1% of the sample.

Each collaborating institution followed its own protocols to collect whole blood in K2EDTA tubes. For TCRbeta analysis, collaborator samples were shipped as frozen whole blood, as isolated PBMCs, or as DNA extracted from either sample type. Study-wide findings and limitations: The quantity of clinical and demographic metadata differed by source and by participant and was supplied without curation.

Sample: peripheral blood. The clonotype was recovered from a man aged 25 to 45 with acute or convalescent COVID-19. This sequence uses TRBV5-1 and TRBJ2-7; a stretch of 13 junction bases matches TRBD2. The DNA is TGCGCCAGCAGCCAGGGGACTAGCGGGACCTACGAGCAGTACTTC. This yields the protein CASSQGTSGTYEQYF. Reference TRBV5-1 and TRBJ2-7 proteins supply the regions before and after the CDR3; the full variable domain is: KAGVTQTPRYLIKTRGQQVTLSCSPISGHRSVSWYQQTPGQGLQFLFEYFSETQRNKGNFPGRFSGRQFSNSRSEMNVSTLELGDSALYLCASSQGTSGTYEQYFGPGTRLTVT.